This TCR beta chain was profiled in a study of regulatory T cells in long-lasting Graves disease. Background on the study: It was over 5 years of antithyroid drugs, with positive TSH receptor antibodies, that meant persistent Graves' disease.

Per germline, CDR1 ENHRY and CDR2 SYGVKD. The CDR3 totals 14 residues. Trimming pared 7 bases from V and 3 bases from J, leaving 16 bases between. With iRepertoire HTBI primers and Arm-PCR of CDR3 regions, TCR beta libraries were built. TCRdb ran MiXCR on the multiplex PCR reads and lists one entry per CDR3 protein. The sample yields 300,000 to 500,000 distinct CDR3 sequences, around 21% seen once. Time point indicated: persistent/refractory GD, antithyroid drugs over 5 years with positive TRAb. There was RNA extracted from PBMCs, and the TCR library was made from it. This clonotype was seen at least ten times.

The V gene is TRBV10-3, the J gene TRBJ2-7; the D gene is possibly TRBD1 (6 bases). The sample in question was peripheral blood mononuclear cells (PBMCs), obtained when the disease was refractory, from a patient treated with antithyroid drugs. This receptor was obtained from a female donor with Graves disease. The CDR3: CAINGAGANYEQYF. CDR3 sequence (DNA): TGTGCCATCAACGGCGCAGGGGCCAACTACGAGCAGTACTTC.